A selection of T cell receptor beta chains follows, all from one sample in a study of blood T cell repertoires in COVID-19. The assay was immunoSEQ multiplex PCR, and TCRdb's table has in-frame clones only and misses some. Among around 140,000 clones listed, 75% to 90% were seen once. The specimen sequenced was peripheral blood. The receptors were gathered from a man in his late teens or twenties with COVID-19, enrolled during active disease. CDR3s include the opening cysteine and the closing phenylalanine or tryptophan. A D gene is named only where the DNA matches it firmly. For some rows the clone size is stated as once, few or many, or as a class when expanded; others skip it.

.	TRBV28	.	TRBJ2-7	CASRIKKRFNEQYF	TGTGCCAGCAGAATTAAGAAGCGGTTCAACGAGCAGTACTTC
.	TRBV6-2/TRBV6-3	.	TRBJ1-2	CASSDGMNYGYTF	TGTGCCAGCAGCGACGGGATGAACTATGGCTACACCTTC
.	TRBV7-2	.	TRBJ2-2	CASSWHRTANTGELFF	TGTGCCAGCAGCTGGCACAGAACCGCGAACACCGGGGAGCTGTTTTTT
.	TRBV5-4	.	TRBJ2-7	CASSLRDYEQYF	TGTGCCAGCAGCCTTCGGGACTACGAGCAGTACTTC
.	TRBV5-1	TRBD2	TRBJ2-1	CASSRTSGGYNEQFF	TGCGCCAGCAGCCGTACTAGCGGGGGGTACAATGAGCAGTTCTTC
.	TRBV7-2	.	TRBJ2-1	CASSPQLAYNEQFF	TGTGCCAGCAGCCCACAACTAGCATACAATGAGCAGTTCTTC
.	TRBV7-8	TRBD1	TRBJ1-2	CASSLAPTGGDYGYTF	TGTGCCAGCAGCTTAGCTCCGACAGGGGGCGATTATGGCTACACCTTC
.	TRBV27	.	TRBJ1-4	CASSPRGATNEKLLF	TGTGCCAGCAGCCCGCGGGGAGCAACTAATGAAAAACTGCTTTTT
.	TRBV30	TRBD2	TRBJ2-1	CAWSVGIGLAGGPSYNEQFF	TGTGCCTGGAGTGTAGGGATTGGACTAGCGGGAGGGCCGTCCTACAATGAGCAGTTCTTC
.	TRBV9	TRBD1	TRBJ1-2	CASSVAVQGGYGYTF	TGTGCCAGCAGCGTAGCGGTACAGGGGGGCTATGGCTACACCTTC
.	TRBV6-2/TRBV6-3	.	TRBJ2-7	CASSYSVTDPYEQYF	TGTGCCAGCAGTTACTCTGTGACAGATCCCTACGAGCAGTACTTC
.	TRBV11-2	.	TRBJ2-1	CASSFVGVGRVGPSNEQFF	TGTGCCAGCAGCTTTGTGGGCGTCGGCAGGGTCGGGCCCTCGAATGAGCAGTTCTTC
.	TRBV2	TRBD2	TRBJ2-3	CASSGLWGGPDTQYF	TGTGCCAGCAGTGGGTTGTGGGGAGGGCCAGATACGCAGTATTTT
.	TRBV11-3	TRBD2	TRBJ2-2	CASSPNLAGGDTGELFF	TGTGCCAGCAGCCCGAATCTAGCGGGCGGGGACACCGGGGAGCTGTTTTTT
.	TRBV7-2	.	TRBJ2-7	CASSLSRIYEQYF	TGTGCCAGCAGCTTATCCAGAATCTACGAGCAGTACTTC
.	TRBV2	TRBD1	TRBJ1-2	CGQQYRGYGYTF	TGTGGCCAGCAGTACAGGGGCTATGGCTACACCTTC
.	TRBV2	TRBD1	TRBJ1-4	CASSPGQGYEKLFF	TGTGCCAGCAGTCCGGGACAGGGTTACGAAAAACTGTTTTTT
once	TRBV19	.	TRBJ2-7	CASSRGPVYEQYF	TGTGCCAGTAGTAGGGGCCCAGTCTACGAGCAGTACTTC
.	TRBV10-1	TRBD2	TRBJ2-5	CASSPGLAVETQYF	TGCGCCAGCAGTCCAGGACTAGCGGTGGAGACCCAGTACTTC
.	TRBV19	TRBD1	TRBJ2-4	CASSIGTGETGNIQYF	TGTGCCAGTAGTATAGGTACAGGGGAGACGGGAAACATTCAGTACTTC
once	TRBV6-5	TRBD2	TRBJ2-2	CASSIVASGAGELFF	TGTGCCAGCAGTATTGTTGCTAGCGGGGCCGGGGAGCTGTTTTTT
.	TRBV4-1	.	TRBJ2-2	CASSLRDTNTGELFF	TGCGCCAGCAGCCTAAGGGACACGAACACCGGGGAGCTGTTTTTT
.	TRBV19	.	TRBJ1-4	CASSFGRDEKLLF	TGTGCCAGTAGTTTTGGGAGGGATGAAAAACTGCTTTTT
.	TRBV19	.	TRBJ1-3	CASSTKPGHLSGNTIYF	TGTGCCAGTAGTACGAAACCGGGACACCTCTCTGGAAACACCATATATTTT
once	TRBV7-3	.	TRBJ2-5	CASSRSSSETQYF	TGTGCCAGCAGCCGATCCAGTTCGGAGACCCAGTACTTC
.	TRBV19	.	TRBJ2-1	CASRADTYNEQFF	TGTGCCAGTAGGGCTGATACCTACAATGAGCAGTTCTTC
.	TRBV3-1/TRBV3-2	TRBD2	TRBJ2-1	CASSQEFAGVPNEQFF	TGTGCCAGCAGCCAAGAATTTGCGGGAGTCCCCAATGAGCAGTTCTTC
.	TRBV6-6	.	TRBJ1-6	CASSPPVTPLHF	TGTGCCAGCAGCCCGCCGGTGACACCCCTCCACTTT
.	TRBV3-1/TRBV3-2	TRBD2	TRBJ2-3	CASSQEVSTSGRARDTDTQYF	TGTGCCAGCAGCCAAGAGGTCTCGACTAGCGGGAGGGCCAGGGACACAGATACGCAGTATTTT
.	TRBV6-2/TRBV6-3	TRBD2	TRBJ2-5	CASSYSRLAGDMETQYF	TGTGCCAGCAGTTACTCGCGTCTAGCGGGAGACATGGAGACCCAGTACTTC
.	TRBV6-5	TRBD1	TRBJ1-4	CASSRTGEKGEKLLF	TGTGCCAGCAGTCGTACAGGGGAAAAAGGCGAAAAACTGCTTTTT
.	TRBV29-1	.	TRBJ2-2	CSVASAANTGELFF	TGCAGCGTTGCGTCTGCGGCGAACACCGGGGAGCTGTTTTTT
.	TRBV10-3	.	TRBJ2-1	CAISENGGFPSYNEQFF	TGTGCCATCAGTGAGAATGGGGGGTTCCCCTCCTACAATGAGCAGTTCTTC
.	TRBV7-7	TRBD1	TRBJ2-7	CASSLGDRGGYEQYF	TGTGCTAGCAGCTTAGGGGACAGGGGGGGCTACGAGCAGTACTTC
once	TRBV7-2	TRBD1	TRBJ1-2	CASSPRTGALTTYGYTF	TGTGCCAGCAGCCCTCGGACAGGGGCTCTCACTACCTATGGCTACACCTTC
once	TRBV6-5	.	TRBJ1-3	CASLAFYSGNTIYF	TGTGCCAGTCTAGCCTTTTACTCTGGAAACACCATATATTTT
.	TRBV18	TRBD1	TRBJ2-7	CASSPRDRVAYEQYF	TGTGCCAGCTCACCCCGGGACAGGGTGGCCTACGAGCAGTACTTC
.	TRBV14	.	TRBJ1-3	CASSQDFGAGNTIYF	TGTGCCAGCAGCCAAGATTTCGGAGCTGGAAACACCATATATTTT
.	TRBV11-3	.	TRBJ1-1	CASSKWGYTEAFF	TGTGCCAGCAGCAAGTGGGGCTACACTGAAGCTTTCTTT
.	TRBV5-4	.	TRBJ1-2	CASSLPGHDYGYTF	TGTGCCAGCAGCTTGCCAGGGCATGACTATGGCTACACCTTC